The next 11 T cell receptor beta chains were all read from a single sample in a study of technical replicates of blood from a few donors. Measured with immunoSEQ multiplex PCR; TCRdb has only the in-frame clones, and not every one. The sample carries about 79,000 clones, approximately 94% recorded once. Sequences were obtained from T cells isolated from PBMCs. The source is a human donor in good health.

The rearrangement uses TRBV7-2 and TRBJ2-3; D might be TRBD2 (5 bases). The germline V gene encodes CDR1 SGHTA and CDR2 FQGNSA. This CDR3 contains 15 residues. V dropped 1 base and J dropped 2 bases, with 10 bases sitting between them. The CDR3 region is CASSLVAGPTDTQYF. The CDR3 region has the DNA TGTGCCAGCAGCTTAGTGGCGGGCCCCACAGATACGCAGTATTTT.

The chain joins TRBV7-9 to TRBJ1-4, with TRBD1 as a possible D gene (5 bases). CDR3 length equals 15 residues. The germline V gene encodes CDR1 SEHNR and CDR2 FQNEAQ (reference sequence). V lost 0 bases and J lost 7, with 12 bases in between. CDR3 sequence (DNA): TGTGCCAGCAGCTTAGCTCAGGGCGGAACTGAAAAACTGTTTTTT. This gives the protein CASSLAQGGTEKLFF.

CDR3 residues: CASSQGGRKLNYGYTF. Written as DNA, the CDR3 is TGCGCCAGCAGCCAGGGGGGGAGAAAATTAAACTATGGCTACACCTTC. The J gene is TRBJ1-2, the V gene TRBV4-1; perhaps TRBD1 as D (5 bases). Germline-derived CDR1 and CDR2 are MGHRA and YSYEKL. The CDR3 runs 16 residues. The V and J ends lost 3 bases and 2 bases respectively, with 16 bases between them.

The chain uses TRBV6-5 and TRBJ2-3; 9 bases align to TRBD1. CDR1 is MNHEY and CDR2 is SVGAGI in the germline V gene. The CDR3 is 14 amino acids. Trimming took 4 bases from V and 6 from J; bases not matched to a gene: 5. This chain's CDR3 is CASSSGQGLDTQYF. The CDR3 nucleotides are TGTGCCAGCAGTTCGGGACAGGGCTTGGATACGCAGTATTTT.

The rearrangement uses TRBV5-1 and TRBJ2-4; D may be TRBD1 (5 bases). Germline V CDR1 and CDR2: SGHRS, YFSETQ. V lost 6 bases and J lost 0, with 13 bases in between. The length of the CDR3 is 15 residues. In DNA, the CDR3 is TGCGCCAGCACCCGACAGCCCCTAGCCAAAAACATTCAGTACTTC. As protein: CASTRQPLAKNIQYF.

The chain recombines TRBV28 with TRBJ2-4; the match to TRBD1 covers 7 bases. The junction had 6 bases not matched to a gene; V was cut back by 7 bases and J by 6 bases. The CDR3 sequence is 13 residues long. CDR1 is MDHEN, CDR2 SYDVKM, per germline. CDR3 residues: CASKGALRNIQYF. CDR3 in DNA: TGTGCCAGCAAGGGGGCCCTGCGAAACATTCAGTACTTC.

This clone was picked up one time. This chain connects TRBV11-3 to TRBJ2-5; 8 bases agree with TRBD2. CDR1 is SGHNT, CDR2 YENEEA, per germline. J lost 0 bases, V lost 1 base, and 4 bases had no gene match. CDR3 length: 16 amino acids. The CDR3 here is CASSLGAGGHQETQYF. CDR3 sequence (DNA): TGTGCCAGCAGCTTAGGGGCGGGGGGCCACCAAGAGACCCAGTACTTC.

The chain couples TRBV14 to TRBJ2-1; 7 bases match TRBD2. This CDR3 is built from 14 residues. Germline-derived CDR1 and CDR2 are SGHDN and FVKESK. The V segment lost 6 bases and the J segment 6 bases; nucleotides outside the gene matches: 8. CDR3 nucleotide sequence: TGTGCCAGCAGGGACGGGACTAAACGCAATGAGCAGTTCTTC. It codes for CASRDGTKRNEQFF.

This chain uses TRBV4-1 with TRBJ2-1, with TRBD1 matching 9 bases. Germline trimming cut 4 bases from V and 9 bases from J; bases unmatched to any gene: 7. CDR1 is MGHRA, CDR2 YSYEKL, per germline. The CDR3 has 14 residues. CDR3 residues: CASSLWTGVGEQFF. The CDR3 DNA follows: TGCGCCAGCAGCCTCTGGACAGGGGTCGGTGAGCAGTTCTTC.

The chain links TRBV18 to TRBJ1-1; a weak D match, TRBD1 (5 bases). This CDR3 contains 14 residues. Germline V gene data show CDR1 as KGHSH and CDR2 as LQKENI. Trimming cost V 6 bases and J 4 bases, with 15 bases left between them. For the CDR3, the DNA is TGTGCCAGCTCCCCTCGGGGGGGGGTCACTGAAGCTTTCTTT. This encodes CASSPRGGVTEAFF.

This sequence joins TRBV6-5 and TRBJ1-5; D is unresolved. The CDR3 covers 15 residues. The germline CDR1 and CDR2 sequences are MNHEY and SVGAGI. Trimming removed 2 bases at V and 2 bases at J, with 10 bases between. CDR3 nucleotide sequence: TGTGCCAGCAGTTACACCCACGGAGGCAATCAGCCCCAGCATTTT. It encodes CASSYTHGGNQPQHF.